The clone carrying this TCR beta chain was picked up a small number of times. The entry originates in a study of blood T cell repertoires in COVID-19. Original analysis: How many nucleated cells were present was estimated from reference gene primer amplification. The method was immunoSEQ multiplex PCR; TCRdb's version includes in-frame clones alone and lacks a portion of them. V, J and clone size are taken as reported in that table, and D and trimming were inferred from the DNA itself. The sample gives 70,000 to 90,000 clones, approximately 74% of which show up once; just over 2.5% is in the top ten. The receptor was derived from a human donor with acute or convalescent COVID-19. The donor label of this sample is uncertain. Specimen: peripheral blood.

CDR3 in amino acids: CATLMQGVPDTQYF. The CDR3 DNA follows: TGCGCCACCCTGATGCAGGGGGTCCCAGATACGCAGTATTTT. This rearrangement joins TRBV10-2 to TRBJ2-3; TRBD1 agrees at 7 bases. CDR3 length: 14 amino acids. Trimming took 10 bases from V and 4 from J; bases not matched to a gene: 11. Germline-derived CDR1 and CDR2 are WSHSY and SAAADI.